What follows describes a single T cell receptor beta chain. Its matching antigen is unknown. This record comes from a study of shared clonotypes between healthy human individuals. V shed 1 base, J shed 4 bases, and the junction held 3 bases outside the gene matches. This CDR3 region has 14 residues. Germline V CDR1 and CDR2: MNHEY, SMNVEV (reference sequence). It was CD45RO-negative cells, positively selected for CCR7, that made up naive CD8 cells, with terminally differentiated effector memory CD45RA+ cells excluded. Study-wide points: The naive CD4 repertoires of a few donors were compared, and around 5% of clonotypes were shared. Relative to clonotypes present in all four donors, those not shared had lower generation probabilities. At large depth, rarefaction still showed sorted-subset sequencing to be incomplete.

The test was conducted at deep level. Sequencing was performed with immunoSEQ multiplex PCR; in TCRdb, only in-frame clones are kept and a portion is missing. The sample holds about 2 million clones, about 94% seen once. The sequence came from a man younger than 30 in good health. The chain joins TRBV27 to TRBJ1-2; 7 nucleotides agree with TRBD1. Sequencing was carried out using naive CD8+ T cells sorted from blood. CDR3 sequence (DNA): TGTGCCAGCAGTTTATGGGGGACAGCCTATGGCTACACCTTC. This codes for CASSLWGTAYGYTF.